This record covers a single T cell receptor (beta chain). Its target is unknown. The CDR3 loop spans 14 amino acids. Germline CDR1 is MNHNY and CDR2 is SVGAGI (reference sequence). The ends lost 4 bases at V and 5 bases at J; junction bases unmatched: 4. The donors were members of the roughly 120-subject validation cohort (separate from the roughly 670-subject first cohort). This entry comes from a study of cytomegalovirus exposure and HLA in healthy donors. The overall study: The approximately 710 first-cohort repertoires and the 120 or so validation repertoires shared the same platform, a later analysis reported. Notes on the study in general: Cytomegalovirus association was listed for 164 TCR beta chains. TCR clusters originating in the first cohort tended to co-occur in the 120 validation repertoires, according to a later analysis.

Method: immunoSEQ multiplex PCR; TCRdb's copy keeps in-frame clones and lacks some. Of 100,000 to 150,000 clones in the sample, about 93% were seen once. The sequencing input was PBMCs. This chain joins TRBV6-6 and TRBJ2-2, with 7 bases aligning to TRBD2. The clonotype comes from a young woman in good health and CMV-seronegative. The chain's CDR3 is CASSSGLPTGELFF. The DNA for the CDR3 is TGTGCCAGCAGTTCGGGACTACCGACCGGGGAGCTGTTTTTT.